This TCR beta chain was documented in a study of shared clonotypes between healthy human individuals. About the research overall: Samples came from a couple of female and a few male donors aged 18 to 49. Findings and limits, study-wide: Clonotype sharing levels among donors were expected to vary with sequencing depth.

CDR1 and CDR2 (germline): SNHLY, FYNNEI. The CDR3 has 14 amino acids. The germline V and J ends were trimmed by 5 bases and 5 bases, with 15 bases remaining between them. TCRdb's table, derived via immunoSEQ multiplex PCR, lists solely in-frame clones and lacks some. The sample contains a few million clones, roughly 90% of which appear only once. As concerns this clone: Its matching antigen is unknown.

The origin of this receptor is a man aged 18-30 years in good health. Some clones in this sample may be carry-over from other donors' samples. The genes are TRBV2 and TRBJ2-5; possibly TRBD2 for D (6 bases). The sequencing sample was made of naive CD4+ T cells from PBMCs. This sample's subset: CD45RA+ positively selected. CDR3 bases: TGTGCCAGCAGTCCGGGGACTCGCGGGGAGACCCAGTACTTC. Residues: CASSPGTRGETQYF.